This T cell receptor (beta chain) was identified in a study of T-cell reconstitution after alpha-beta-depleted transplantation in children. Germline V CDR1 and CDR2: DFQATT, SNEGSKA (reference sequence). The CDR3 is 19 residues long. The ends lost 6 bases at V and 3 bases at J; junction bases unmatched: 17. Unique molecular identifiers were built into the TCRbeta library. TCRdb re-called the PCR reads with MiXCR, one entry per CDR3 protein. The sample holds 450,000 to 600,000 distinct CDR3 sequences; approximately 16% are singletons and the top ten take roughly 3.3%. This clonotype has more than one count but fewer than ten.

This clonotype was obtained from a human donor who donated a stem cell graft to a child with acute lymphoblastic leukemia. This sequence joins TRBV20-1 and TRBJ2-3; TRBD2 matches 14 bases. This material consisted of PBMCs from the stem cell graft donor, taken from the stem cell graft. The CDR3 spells CSAYHPGLAGEGLTDTQYF. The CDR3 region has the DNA TGCAGTGCATACCATCCGGGACTAGCGGGAGAGGGTTTAACAGATACGCAGTATTTT.